These T cell receptor beta chains were read from a single sample in a study of T cells in Graves' hyperthyroidism and ophthalmopathy. TCRdb reprocessed the multiplex PCR reads with MiXCR, giving one entry per CDR3 protein. The table shows roughly 350,000 distinct CDR3 sequences, with about an eighth occurring only once. Material: blood. Receptor source: a woman in her thirties or forties with Graves' ophthalmopathy. The CDR3 runs from the conserved cysteine through the conserved F or W. The D gene is left open where the match is weak. The size field is filled for only some rows; it gives once, few, many or a size class.

v_gene: TRBV4-1
abundance: few
d_gene: -
j_gene: TRBJ2-5
CDR3aa: CASSQQLRHFQETQYF
CDR3nt: TGCGCCAGCAGCCAACAGTTGCGACACTTCCAAGAGACCCAGTACTTC

v_gene: TRBV6-1
abundance: many
d_gene: TRBD1
j_gene: TRBJ2-7
CDR3aa: CASKKTGVSYEQYF
CDR3nt: TGTGCCAGCAAAAAGACAGGGGTCTCCTACGAGCAGTACTTC

v_gene: TRBV7-8
abundance: many
d_gene: TRBD2
j_gene: TRBJ2-1
CDR3aa: CASSGAAGRAGEQFF
CDR3nt: TGTGCCAGCAGCGGGGCGGCCGGGAGGGCCGGTGAGCAGTTCTTC

v_gene: TRBV7-9
abundance: few
d_gene: -
j_gene: TRBJ1-2
CDR3aa: CASSRDSPSNYGYTF
CDR3nt: TGTGCCAGCAGCCGAGACTCTCCGTCTAACTATGGCTACACCTTC

v_gene: TRBV12-3/TRBV12-4
abundance: few
d_gene: TRBD2
j_gene: TRBJ2-2
CDR3aa: CASTKAGPNTGELFF
CDR3nt: TGTGCCAGCACCAAAGCGGGACCCAACACCGGGGAGCTGTTTTTT

v_gene: TRBV11-3
abundance: many
d_gene: -
j_gene: TRBJ1-1
CDR3aa: CASSQGLNTEAFF
CDR3nt: TGTGCCAGCTCACAGGGTTTGAACACTGAAGCTTTCTTT

v_gene: TRBV9
abundance: few
d_gene: -
j_gene: TRBJ2-1
CDR3aa: CASSVEQGTYNEQFF
CDR3nt: TGTGCCAGCAGCGTAGAACAGGGTACCTACAATGAGCAGTTCTTC

v_gene: TRBV6-1
abundance: many
d_gene: -
j_gene: TRBJ1-1
CDR3aa: CATAAGTEAFF
CDR3nt: TGTGCCACCGCTGCCGGCACTGAAGCTTTCTTT

v_gene: TRBV28
abundance: many
d_gene: TRBD1
j_gene: TRBJ1-1
CDR3aa: CASSLAPGTGASMNTEAFF
CDR3nt: TGTGCCAGCAGTTTAGCCCCGGGGACAGGGGCTTCTATGAACACTGAAGCTTTCTTT

v_gene: TRBV6-1
abundance: few
d_gene: -
j_gene: TRBJ1-6
CDR3aa: CASSYDDWGSPLHF
CDR3nt: TGTGCCAGCAGTTATGATGACTGGGGTTCACCCCTCCACTTT

v_gene: TRBV29-1
abundance: many
d_gene: -
j_gene: TRBJ1-2
CDR3aa: CSVTVFRGGRYYGYTF
CDR3nt: TGCAGCGTTACCGTTTTCAGGGGAGGGCGCTACTATGGCTACACCTTC

v_gene: TRBV11-2
abundance: many
d_gene: TRBD2
j_gene: TRBJ2-1
CDR3aa: CASRRPGLAGTEQFF
CDR3nt: TGTGCCAGCAGGCGACCGGGACTAGCGGGTACTGAGCAGTTCTTC

v_gene: TRBV29-1
abundance: many
d_gene: -
j_gene: TRBJ2-1
CDR3aa: CSANRGGGTNEQFF
CDR3nt: TGCAGCGCCAACCGGGGAGGGGGGACCAATGAGCAGTTCTTC

v_gene: TRBV28
abundance: many
d_gene: -
j_gene: TRBJ1-1
CDR3aa: CASKSGTTNEAFF
CDR3nt: TGTGCCAGCAAATCAGGAACTACGAATGAAGCTTTCTTT

v_gene: TRBV27
abundance: many
d_gene: -
j_gene: TRBJ1-4
CDR3aa: CASSPYTASKEEANEKLFF
CDR3nt: TGTGCCAGCAGTCCCTATACGGCTAGTAAGGAGGAGGCTAATGAAAAACTGTTTTTT

v_gene: TRBV11-2
abundance: many
d_gene: -
j_gene: TRBJ2-1
CDR3aa: CASSSSRPRGNEQFF
CDR3nt: TGTGCCAGCAGCTCCTCACGGCCCAGAGGCAATGAGCAGTTCTTC

v_gene: TRBV7-8
abundance: many
d_gene: TRBD2
j_gene: TRBJ2-7
CDR3aa: CASSSGLAGGYEQYF
CDR3nt: TGTGCCAGCAGCTCAGGACTAGCGGGAGGCTACGAGCAGTACTTC

v_gene: TRBV9
abundance: -
d_gene: -
j_gene: TRBJ2-2
CDR3aa: CASSVEGDFFGELFF
CDR3nt: TGTGCCAGCAGCGTCGAAGGGGATTTCTTCGGGGAGCTGTTTTTT

v_gene: TRBV5-6
abundance: -
d_gene: -
j_gene: TRBJ2-5
CDR3aa: CASSFYSGRNQETQYF
CDR3nt: TGTGCCAGCAGCTTTTATAGCGGAAGAAACCAAGAGACCCAGTACTTC

v_gene: TRBV24-1
abundance: -
d_gene: TRBD1
j_gene: TRBJ1-5
CDR3aa: CATSPRGLQPQHF
CDR3nt: TGTGCCACCAGTCCGAGGGGGCTTCAGCCCCAGCATTTT

v_gene: TRBV7-9
abundance: many
d_gene: TRBD1
j_gene: TRBJ2-3
CDR3aa: CASSLGIGTGPTDTQYF
CDR3nt: TGTGCCAGCAGCTTAGGAATCGGGACAGGCCCCACAGATACGCAGTATTTT

v_gene: TRBV11-2
abundance: many
d_gene: -
j_gene: TRBJ2-1
CDR3aa: CASSLVISNEQFF
CDR3nt: TGTGCCAGCAGCTTAGTTATCTCGAATGAGCAGTTCTTC

v_gene: TRBV6-1
abundance: many
d_gene: TRBD1
j_gene: TRBJ1-6
CDR3aa: CASRASGTGVGSPLHF
CDR3nt: TGTGCCAGCAGGGCCTCCGGGACAGGGGTAGGTTCACCCCTCCACTTT

v_gene: TRBV27
abundance: many
d_gene: TRBD2
j_gene: TRBJ2-7
CDR3aa: CASSPTRLAYEQYF
CDR3nt: TGTGCCAGCAGTCCAACTAGACTAGCTTACGAGCAGTACTTC

v_gene: TRBV28
abundance: many
d_gene: -
j_gene: TRBJ2-3
CDR3aa: CASSISTGFTDTQYF
CDR3nt: TGTGCCAGCAGTATCTCGACAGGCTTCACAGATACGCAGTATTTT

v_gene: TRBV2
abundance: few
d_gene: TRBD2
j_gene: TRBJ2-1
CDR3aa: CASTLFGLAEYNEQFF
CDR3nt: TGTGCCAGCACTCTTTTTGGGCTAGCGGAATACAATGAGCAGTTCTTC

v_gene: TRBV6-1
abundance: -
d_gene: TRBD2
j_gene: TRBJ2-1
CDR3aa: CASRKGLARYNEQFF
CDR3nt: TGTGCCAGCAGGAAGGGACTAGCGCGTTACAATGAGCAGTTCTTC

v_gene: TRBV29-1
abundance: few
d_gene: -
j_gene: TRBJ2-6
CDR3aa: CSVGRDSGANVLTF
CDR3nt: TGCAGCGTGGGCAGGGACTCTGGGGCCAACGTCCTGACTTTC

v_gene: TRBV7-8
abundance: many
d_gene: TRBD2
j_gene: TRBJ2-5
CDR3aa: CASSPGVSGRGETQYF
CDR3nt: TGTGCCAGCAGCCCAGGGGTTAGCGGGAGGGGTGAGACCCAGTACTTC

v_gene: TRBV29-1
abundance: many
d_gene: -
j_gene: TRBJ2-5
CDR3aa: CSVRSVGGRGATQYF
CDR3nt: TGCAGCGTCCGGAGCGTGGGGGGCCGAGGTGCGACCCAGTACTTC

v_gene: TRBV12-3/TRBV12-4
abundance: few
d_gene: -
j_gene: TRBJ1-3
CDR3aa: CASSLGGASGNTIYF
CDR3nt: TGTGCCAGCAGTTTAGGGGGAGCCTCTGGAAACACCATATATTTT

v_gene: TRBV25-1
abundance: -
d_gene: -
j_gene: TRBJ2-5
CDR3aa: CASSVMETQYF
CDR3nt: TGTGCCAGCAGCGTTATGGAGACCCAGTACTTC

v_gene: TRBV28
abundance: many
d_gene: TRBD1
j_gene: TRBJ1-6
CDR3aa: CASSPRTGGSPLHF
CDR3nt: TGTGCCAGCAGTCCCCGGACAGGGGGGTCACCCCTCCACTTT

v_gene: TRBV20-1
abundance: many
d_gene: TRBD2
j_gene: TRBJ2-3
CDR3aa: CSVRTSSGITQYF
CDR3nt: TGCAGTGTCCGGACTAGCTCCGGAATTACGCAGTATTTT

v_gene: TRBV19
abundance: many
d_gene: TRBD2
j_gene: TRBJ2-7
CDR3aa: CASSIAASGAYEQYF
CDR3nt: TGTGCCAGTAGTATAGCGGCTAGCGGTGCCTACGAGCAGTACTTC

v_gene: TRBV7-9
abundance: -
d_gene: TRBD2
j_gene: TRBJ2-1
CDR3aa: CASSSWTSGGAHNERFF
CDR3nt: TGTGCCAGCAGCTCCTGGACTAGCGGGGGGGCCCACAATGAGCGGTTCTTC

v_gene: TRBV30
abundance: few
d_gene: -
j_gene: TRBJ1-5
CDR3aa: CAWTRGLGQPQHF
CDR3nt: TGTGCCTGGACCAGGGGACTGGGCCAGCCCCAGCATTTT

v_gene: TRBV19
abundance: many
d_gene: -
j_gene: TRBJ1-4
CDR3aa: CASSARGEKLFF
CDR3nt: TGTGCCAGTAGTGCCAGGGGTGAAAAACTGTTTTTT

v_gene: TRBV13
abundance: many
d_gene: -
j_gene: TRBJ1-2
CDR3aa: CASSATGPHGYTF
CDR3nt: TGTGCCAGCAGCGCTACAGGGCCTCACGGCTACACCTTC

v_gene: TRBV28
abundance: many
d_gene: -
j_gene: TRBJ1-5
CDR3aa: CASSLGGQPQHF
CDR3nt: TGTGCCAGCAGTTTGGGAGGACAGCCCCAGCATTTT

v_gene: TRBV24-1
abundance: -
d_gene: TRBD1
j_gene: TRBJ2-2
CDR3aa: CATSDGDRWTGELFF
CDR3nt: TGTGCCACCAGTGACGGGGACAGGTGGACCGGGGAGCTGTTTTTT

v_gene: TRBV20-1
abundance: many
d_gene: -
j_gene: TRBJ2-2
CDR3aa: CSAYRALGSTGELFF
CDR3nt: TGCAGTGCCTACCGTGCGTTGGGGTCAACCGGGGAGCTGTTTTTT

v_gene: TRBV2
abundance: many
d_gene: -
j_gene: TRBJ1-1
CDR3aa: CASMRPGGTEAFF
CDR3nt: TGTGCCAGCATGAGGCCGGGCGGCACTGAAGCTTTCTTT

v_gene: TRBV6-1
abundance: many
d_gene: -
j_gene: TRBJ1-2
CDR3aa: CASSPGGYGYTF
CDR3nt: TGTGCCAGCAGCCCCGGGGGGTATGGCTACACCTTC

v_gene: TRBV19
abundance: many
d_gene: TRBD1
j_gene: TRBJ2-7
CDR3aa: CASSKDGTGAYEQYF
CDR3nt: TGTGCCAGTAGTAAGGACGGGACAGGGGCCTACGAGCAGTACTTC

v_gene: TRBV7-9
abundance: many
d_gene: -
j_gene: TRBJ2-3
CDR3aa: CASSSGALAGDTQYF
CDR3nt: TGTGCCAGCTCATCAGGGGCCCTAGCAGGCGATACGCAGTATTTT

v_gene: TRBV7-8
abundance: many
d_gene: -
j_gene: TRBJ1-5
CDR3aa: CASSLETKTNNQPQHF
CDR3nt: TGTGCCAGCAGCTTAGAAACCAAGACTAACAATCAGCCCCAGCATTTT

v_gene: TRBV20-1
abundance: -
d_gene: -
j_gene: TRBJ1-6
CDR3aa: CSASDWGQDNSPLYF
CDR3nt: TGCAGTGCTAGTGATTGGGGACAAGATAATTCACCCCTCTACTTT

v_gene: TRBV5-4
abundance: -
d_gene: -
j_gene: TRBJ1-6
CDR3aa: CASSLAPQGNSPLHF
CDR3nt: TGTGCCAGCAGCTTGGCCCCACAAGGAAATTCACCCCTCCACTTT

v_gene: TRBV12-3/TRBV12-4
abundance: many
d_gene: -
j_gene: TRBJ2-1
CDR3aa: CASSLGTALDEQFF
CDR3nt: TGTGCCAGCAGTTTAGGGACAGCCTTGGATGAGCAGTTCTTC